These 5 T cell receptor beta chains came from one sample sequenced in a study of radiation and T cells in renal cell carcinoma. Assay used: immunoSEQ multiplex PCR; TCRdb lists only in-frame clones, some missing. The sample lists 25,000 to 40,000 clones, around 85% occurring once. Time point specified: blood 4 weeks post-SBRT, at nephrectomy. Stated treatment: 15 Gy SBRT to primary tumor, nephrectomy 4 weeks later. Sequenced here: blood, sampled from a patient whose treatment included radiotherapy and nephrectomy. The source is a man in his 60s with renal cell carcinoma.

DNA for the CDR3: TGTGCCAGCAGCTTAGGCCAGGTAGCCGGCGAGCAGTACTTC. It codes for CASSLGQVAGEQYF. This sequence joins TRBV7-6 and TRBJ2-7; D is unclear. CDR3 length equals 14 residues. Germline lookup yields CDR1 SGHVS and CDR2 FNYEAQ. Between the trimmed V and J ends, which lost 1 base and 6 bases, there was a span of 13 bases. The variable domain in full, completed from reference TRBV7-6 and TRBJ2-7, reads GAGVSQSPRYKVTKRGQDVALRCDPISGHVSLYWYRQALGQGPEFLTYFNYEAQQDKSGLPNDRFSAERPEGSISTLTIQRTEQRDSAMYRCASSLGQVAGEQYFGPGTRLTVT.

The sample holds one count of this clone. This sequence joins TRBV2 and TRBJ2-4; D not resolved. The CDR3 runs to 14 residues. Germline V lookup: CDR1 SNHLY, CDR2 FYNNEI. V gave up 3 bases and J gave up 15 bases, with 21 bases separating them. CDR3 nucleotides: TGTGCCAGCAGTGAGAACCCAATCCCCCGACCTCCGTACTTC. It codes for CASSENPIPRPPYF.

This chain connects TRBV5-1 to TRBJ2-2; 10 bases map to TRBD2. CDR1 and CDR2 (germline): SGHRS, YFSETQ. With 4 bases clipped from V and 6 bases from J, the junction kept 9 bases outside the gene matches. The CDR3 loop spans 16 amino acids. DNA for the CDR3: TGCGCCAGCAGCAACGCCGGGACTAGCGTTCCCGGGGAGCTGTTTTTT. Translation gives CASSNAGTSVPGELFF.

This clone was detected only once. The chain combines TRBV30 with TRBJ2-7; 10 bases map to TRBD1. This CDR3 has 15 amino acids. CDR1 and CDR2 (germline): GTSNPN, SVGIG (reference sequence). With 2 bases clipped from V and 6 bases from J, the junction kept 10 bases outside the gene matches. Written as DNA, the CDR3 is TGTGCCTGGAGTATCATCGGGACAGGGGTATCCGAGCAGTACTTC. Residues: CAWSIIGTGVSEQYF.

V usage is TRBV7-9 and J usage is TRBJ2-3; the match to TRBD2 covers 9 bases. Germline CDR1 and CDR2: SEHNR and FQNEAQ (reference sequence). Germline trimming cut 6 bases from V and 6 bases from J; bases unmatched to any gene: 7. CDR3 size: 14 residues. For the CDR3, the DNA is TGTGCCAGCAGTATAGCGGGAGTAGTGGATACGCAGTATTTT. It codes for CASSIAGVVDTQYF.